This T cell receptor beta chain was recovered during a study of identical twins. Regarding this clonotype: Its target is not known.

Trimming cost V 0 bases and J 2 bases, with 14 bases left between them. Germline V lookup: CDR1 DFQATT, CDR2 SNEGSKA (reference sequence). The CDR3 runs to 16 residues. A single record per CDR3 protein comes from TCRdb applying MiXCR to the 5' RACE reads. The table shows 240,000 or so distinct CDR3 sequences, with roughly 13% occurring only once. General study points: Conclusions rested on cross-sectional statistics rather than following the same donors. Twins' excess sharing was less marked for out-of-frame beta sequences.

This sample was also put to use in a study of yellow fever vaccine responses in identical twins.

The chain has TRBV20-1 and TRBJ2-1; tentatively, D is TRBD2 (5 bases). Sequenced material: memory (CD45RO+) T cells sorted from blood. This clonotype was sampled from a woman aged 18-29 years in good health. CDR3 nucleotides: TGCAGTGCTAGAGATCCCCGGACTTCAACCTACAATGAGCAGTTCTTC. It yields the protein CSARDPRTSTYNEQFF.